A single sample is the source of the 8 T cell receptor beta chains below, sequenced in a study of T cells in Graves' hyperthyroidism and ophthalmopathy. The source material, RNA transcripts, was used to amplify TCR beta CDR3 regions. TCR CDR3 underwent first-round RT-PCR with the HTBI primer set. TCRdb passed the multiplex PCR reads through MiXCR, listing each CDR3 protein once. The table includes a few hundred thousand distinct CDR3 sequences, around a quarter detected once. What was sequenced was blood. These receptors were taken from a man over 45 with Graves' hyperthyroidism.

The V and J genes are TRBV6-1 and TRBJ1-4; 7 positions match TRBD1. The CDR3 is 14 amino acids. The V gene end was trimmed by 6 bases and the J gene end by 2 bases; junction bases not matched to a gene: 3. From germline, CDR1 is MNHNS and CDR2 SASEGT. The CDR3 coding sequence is TGTGCCAGCAGGAAACAGGGGACTAATGAAAAACTGTTTTTT. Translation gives CASRKQGTNEKLFF.

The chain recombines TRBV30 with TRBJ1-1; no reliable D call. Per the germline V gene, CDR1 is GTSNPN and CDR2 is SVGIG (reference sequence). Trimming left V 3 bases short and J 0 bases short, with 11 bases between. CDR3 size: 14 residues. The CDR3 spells CAWRESGMNTEAFF. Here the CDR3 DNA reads TGTGCCTGGAGAGAAAGCGGGATGAACACTGAAGCTTTCTTT.

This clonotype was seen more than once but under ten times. The CDR3 protein is CSAGALGLAVTSTDTQYF. The CDR3 bases are TGCAGTGCTGGAGCCCTGGGACTAGCGGTTACTAGCACAGATACGCAGTATTTT. The V gene is TRBV20-1, the J gene TRBJ2-3; TRBD2 agrees at 11 bases. Germline assignment: CDR1 DFQATT and CDR2 SNEGSKA (reference sequence). The CDR3 has 18 residues. Losses at the gene ends were 5 bases for V and 0 bases for J; bases not matched to a gene: 13.

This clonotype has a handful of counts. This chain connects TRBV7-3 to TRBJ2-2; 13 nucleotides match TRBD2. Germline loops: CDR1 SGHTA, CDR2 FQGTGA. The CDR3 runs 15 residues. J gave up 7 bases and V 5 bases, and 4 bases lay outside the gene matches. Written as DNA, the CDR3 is TGTGCCAGCAGCAGGACTAGCGGGAGCATCGGGGAGCTGTTTTTT. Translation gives CASSRTSGSIGELFF.

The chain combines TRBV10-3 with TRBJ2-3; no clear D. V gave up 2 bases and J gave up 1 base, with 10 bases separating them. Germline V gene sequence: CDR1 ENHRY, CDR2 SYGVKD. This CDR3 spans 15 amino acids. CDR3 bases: TGTGCCATCAGTGAGGGTTTTAGGCGCACAGATACGCAGTATTTT. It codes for CAISEGFRRTDTQYF.

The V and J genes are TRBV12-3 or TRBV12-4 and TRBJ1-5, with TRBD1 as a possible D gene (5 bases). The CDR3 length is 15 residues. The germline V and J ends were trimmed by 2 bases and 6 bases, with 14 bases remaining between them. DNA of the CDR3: TGTGCCAGCAGTTTACCGGGGCCTCGGGCTCAGCCCCAGCATTTT. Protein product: CASSLPGPRAQPQHF.

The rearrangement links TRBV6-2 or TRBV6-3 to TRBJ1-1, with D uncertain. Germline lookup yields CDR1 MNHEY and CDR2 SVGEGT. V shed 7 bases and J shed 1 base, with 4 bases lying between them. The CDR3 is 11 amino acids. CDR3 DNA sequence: TGTGCCAGCACTCAGAACACTGAAGCTTTCTTT. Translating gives CASTQNTEAFF.

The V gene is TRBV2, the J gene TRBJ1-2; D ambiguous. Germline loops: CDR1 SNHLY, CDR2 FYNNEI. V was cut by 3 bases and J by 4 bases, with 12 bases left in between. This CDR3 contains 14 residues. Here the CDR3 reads CASSDSTALYGYTF. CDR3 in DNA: TGTGCCAGCAGTGATTCCACAGCTCTCTATGGCTACACCTTC.